This TCR beta chain was recorded in a study of CD8+CD57+ T cells in acquired aplastic anemia. Sequencing was done on patients that had shown CD8+CD57+ cell expansion by flow cytometry. In all patients, the disease was severe acquired aplastic anemia. Germline V gene lookup returns CDR1 SNHLY and CDR2 FYNNEI. The V end was cut by 7 bases, the J end by 7 bases, with 11 bases between. The CDR3 loop spans 12 amino acids. For CDR3 and TCR beta VDJ profiling, genomic DNA was the template used. TCRdb re-analysed the reads in MiXCR, keeping a single row per CDR3 protein. The repertoire holds 150,000 to 200,000 distinct CDR3 sequences, with around half as singletons.

The sequenced sample was sorted CD4+, CD8+, or CD8+CD57+ T cells (not recorded which) from PBMCs. This sequence originates from a human donor with aplastic anemia. J is TRBJ2-1 and V is TRBV2; weak D call: TRBD2 (5 bases). The CDR3 sequence: CASTEGRNEQFF. DNA of the CDR3: TGTGCCAGCACCGAGGGTAGGAATGAGCAGTTCTTC. Looking up the rest from reference TRBV2 and TRBJ2-1 gives the full variable domain: EPEVTQTPSHQVTQMGQEVILRCVPISNHLYFYWYRQILGQKVEFLVSFYNNEISEKSEIFDDQFSVERPDGSNFTLKIRSTKLEDSAMYFCASTEGRNEQFFGPGTRLTVL.